The 19 T cell receptor beta chains below come from one sample, sequenced in a study of T cells after yellow fever vaccination. TCRdb fed the 5' RACE reads into MiXCR, producing one record per CDR3 protein. The sample holds under 550,000 distinct CDR3 sequences, 20% to 25% seen once. Material: PBMCs, obtained approximately 20 days after the first yellow fever vaccination. Every receptor here comes from a man aged 18 to 30 who received the YFV17D yellow fever vaccine.

The genes are TRBV4-2 and TRBJ1-6; D is possibly TRBD1 (6 bases). Germline lookup yields CDR1 LGHNA and CDR2 YNFKEQ. V was clipped by 0 bases and J by 0 bases, with 12 bases between them. The CDR3 extends over 18 amino acids. The CDR3 sequence: CASSQDTGPVSYNSPLHF. The CDR3 nucleotides are TGTGCCAGCAGCCAAGATACAGGGCCGGTCTCCTATAATTCACCCCTCCACTTT.

This clonotype was seen a handful of times. The chain links TRBV6-4 to TRBJ1-1, with D maybe TRBD1 (5 bases). The CDR3 is 13 residues long. Germline V gives CDR1 MRHNA, CDR2 SNTAGT. V gave up 6 bases and J gave up 10 bases, with 18 bases separating them. The CDR3 reads CASRVDQGLGAFF. The CDR3 nucleotides are TGTGCCAGCAGGGTAGACCAGGGACTAGGAGCTTTCTTT.

This clonotype was picked up a small number of times. The V and J genes are TRBV20-1 and TRBJ1-4, with 8 bases aligning to TRBD1. Germline CDR1 reads DFQATT; CDR2 reads SNEGSKA (reference sequence). This CDR3 is 14 amino acids long. V gave up 6 bases and J gave up 7 bases; unmatched junction bases: 10. The CDR3 loop is CSAIARQGSEKLFF. The CDR3 bases are TGCAGTGCCATCGCGAGACAGGGGAGTGAAAAACTGTTTTTT.

The V gene is TRBV7-2, the J gene TRBJ2-3, with unresolved D. Germline V gene sequence: CDR1 SGHTA, CDR2 FQGNSA. V was pared by 5 bases and J by 2 bases, with 8 bases between. There are 13 residues in the CDR3. CDR3 protein: CASSPEYTDTQYF. CDR3 coding DNA: TGTGCCAGCAGCCCAGAATACACAGATACGCAGTATTTT.

This clonotype came up a few times. The chain uses TRBV20-1 and TRBJ1-3; 7 nucleotides align to TRBD1. Germline V gene lookup returns CDR1 DFQATT and CDR2 SNEGSKA (reference sequence). J lost 1 base, V lost 3 bases, and 3 bases had no gene match. This CDR3 is built from 14 residues. CDR3 in amino acids: CSASETGSGNTIYF. The CDR3 nucleotides read TGCAGTGCTAGCGAGACAGGGTCTGGAAACACCATATATTTT.

This clonotype occurred once. The chain recombines TRBV18 with TRBJ2-7; no firm D call. CDR3 length equals 14 residues. Germline values: CDR1 KGHSH, CDR2 LQKENI. Between the trimmed V and J ends, which lost 2 bases and 2 bases, there was a span of 10 bases. As DNA, the CDR3 is TGTGCCAGCTCACCAGGCCTCTCCGCCTACGAGCAGTACTTC. This translates into CASSPGLSAYEQYF.

There are a few counts of this clonotype. This chain links TRBV20-1 with TRBJ1-1; 7 bases agree with TRBD1. The germline V gene encodes CDR1 DFQATT and CDR2 SNEGSKA (reference sequence). CDR3 size: 14 residues. The DNA of the CDR3 is TGCACTCCCTCTGGAGGGGGCCCAGACACTGAAGCTTTCTTT. This gives the protein CTPSGGGPDTEAFF.

This clonotype appeared a few times. The J gene is TRBJ2-7, the V gene TRBV28, with D uncertain. Trimming cost V 6 bases and J 2 bases, with 20 bases left between them. Germline lookup yields CDR1 MDHEN and CDR2 SYDVKM. The CDR3 has 16 residues. Written as DNA, the CDR3 is TGTGCCAGCAGCTCCTCTTTGGGCAGGTTCACCTACGAGCAGTACGTC. Its protein is CASSSSLGRFTYEQYV.

The CDR3, as DNA: TGTGCCAGCACCCCCCCCCGGGCCAGGGGTAGGGAGACCCAGTACTTC. Its translation: CASTPPRARGRETQYF. The V gene is TRBV25-1, the J gene TRBJ2-5; D is perhaps TRBD1 (6 bases). The germline gives CDR1 MGHDK, CDR2 SYGVNS. The CDR3 has 16 residues. The ends were cut back, 7 bases at V and 5 bases at J, with 23 bases in the middle.

This clonotype was counted between two and nine times. The V call is TRBV2, the J call TRBJ2-3, with 7 bases that match TRBD2. This CDR3 spans 16 amino acids. The V gene end was trimmed by 3 bases and the J gene end by 4 bases; junction bases not matched to a gene: 10. CDR1 is SNHLY and CDR2 is FYNNEI in the germline V gene. CDR3 nucleotides: TGTGCCAGCAGTGACCTTCGAGCGGGGAACGCAGATACGCAGTATTTT. It yields the protein CASSDLRAGNADTQYF.

This clonotype was seen a few times. The chain has TRBV7-9 and TRBJ2-5, with 11 nucleotides matching TRBD2. Germline CDR1 and CDR2: SEHNR and FQNEAQ (reference sequence). The CDR3 sequence is 15 residues long. V lost 5 bases and J lost 5; bases outside the gene matches: 7. CDR3 bases: TGTGCCAGCAGCGAGATAGCGGGGGGGCCGGAGACCCAGTACTTC. Its translation: CASSEIAGGPETQYF.

The table lists this clonotype with a few counts. The chain joins TRBV7-2 to TRBJ2-1, with 10 bases aligning to TRBD2. The CDR3 consists of 13 residues. Looked up from germline, CDR1 is SGHTA and CDR2 is FQGNSA. The trim removed 1 base at V and 9 bases at J, leaving 0 bases unmatched. CDR3 DNA: TGTGCCAGCAGCTTAGAGCGGGGGGGTGAGCAGTTCTTC. It translates to CASSLERGGEQFF.

This clonotype was counted between two and nine times. The CDR3 nucleotides are TGTGCCAGCAGCTTTGCCCTATGGAATTCACCCCTCCACTTT. The encoded protein is CASSFALWNSPLHF. This chain connects TRBV7-6 to TRBJ1-6; no firm D call. The CDR3 is 14 residues long. V was trimmed by 3 bases and J by 7 bases, leaving 10 bases between them. Germline lookup yields CDR1 SGHVS and CDR2 FNYEAQ.

The chain employs TRBV7-9 and TRBJ2-7, with D possibly called TRBD1 or TRBD2 (5 bases each). Trimming removed 4 bases at V and 8 bases at J, with 21 bases between. This CDR3 spans 15 amino acids. Germline CDR1 reads SEHNR; CDR2 reads FQNEAQ (reference sequence). CDR3 sequence: CASSSPRDGSLQQYF. DNA for the CDR3: TGTGCCAGCAGCTCCCCCCGGGACGGATCTCTACAGCAGTACTTC.

The chain recombines TRBV19 with TRBJ2-6; 11 bases are shared with TRBD1. CDR1 LNHDA and CDR2 SQIVND come from the germline V gene (reference sequence). The J segment lost 2 bases and the V segment lost 4 bases, leaving 4 bases of the junction unmatched. The CDR3 consists of 17 residues. The CDR3 sequence is CASSTGQGVAGANVLTF. In DNA, the CDR3 is TGTGCCAGTAGTACGGGACAGGGGGTTGCTGGGGCCAACGTCCTGACTTTC. Drawing the rest from reference TRBV19 and TRBJ2-6, the complete variable domain is DGGITQSPKYLFRKEGQNVTLSCEQNLNHDAMYWYRQDPGQGLRLIYYSQIVNDFQKGDIAEGYSVSREKKESFPLTVTSAQKNPTAFYLCASSTGQGVAGANVLTFGAGSRLTVL.

The chain recombines TRBV6-4 with TRBJ1-2; D may be TRBD1 (5 bases). Germline CDR1 MRHNA, CDR2 SNTAGT. The CDR3 is 17 amino acids. Trimming took 6 bases from V and 2 from J, leaving 22 bases between them. The CDR3: CASSPTYDRYLNYGYTF. DNA for the CDR3: TGTGCCAGCAGCCCCACTTACGACAGATACCTAAACTATGGCTACACCTTC.

The rearrangement links TRBV9 to TRBJ2-3; TRBD2 matches 8 bases. Germline-derived CDR1 and CDR2 are SGDLS and YYNGEE. CDR3 length: 17 residues. J gave up 6 bases and V 0 bases, and 12 bases lay outside the gene matches. The CDR3 bases are TGTGCCAGCAGCGTAGGAACCCGTGGACTAGCTGTCGATACGCAGTATTTT. It yields the protein CASSVGTRGLAVDTQYF. Full variable domain (remainder filled in from reference TRBV9 and TRBJ2-3): DSGVTQTPKHLITATGQRVTLRCSPRSGDLSVYWYQQSLDQGLQFLIQYYNGEERAKGNILERFSAQQFPDLHSELNLSSLELGDSALYFCASSVGTRGLAVDTQYFGPGTRLTVL.

This rearrangement joins TRBV2 to TRBJ2-3; a weak D match, TRBD1 (6 bases). Trimming removed 0 bases at V and 3 bases at J, with 10 bases between. The CDR3 is 15 residues long. Germline V gives CDR1 SNHLY, CDR2 FYNNEI. CDR3 residues: CASSEARDTTDTQYF. The CDR3 DNA reads TGTGCCAGCAGTGAAGCCCGGGACACTACAGATACGCAGTATTTT.

A few counts support this clonotype. The genes are TRBV5-4 and TRBJ2-7; D perhaps matches TRBD2 (6 bases). Germline V gene sequence: CDR1 SGHNT, CDR2 YYREEE (reference sequence). This CDR3 comprises 14 residues. V was shortened by 7 bases and J by 0 bases, with 14 bases between the two germline ends. The CDR3: CASSVDGGSYEQYV. The CDR3 DNA is TGTGCCAGCTCCGTTGACGGGGGCTCCTACGAGCAGTACGTC.